The T cell receptor (beta chain) described here comes from a study of blood T cells in healthy people across ages. The CDR3 totals 13 residues. Per germline, CDR1 ENHRY and CDR2 SYGVKD. V was trimmed by 4 bases and J by 3 bases, leaving 10 bases between them. The authors ran a second PCR of about 6 to 12 cycles using a sample-barcoded 5' primer and a J-beta primer mix. TCRdb itself ran the 5' RACE reads through MiXCR, one entry per CDR3 protein. The sample yields 500,000 to 650,000 distinct CDR3 sequences, approximately 26% seen once. This clonotype was observed a few times. These data also formed part of another study, on T cells of mothers and their children. That publication notes: RNA was extracted, and all of it went into cDNA synthesis at roughly 1.4 ug per 15 ul.

Sequenced material: blood. The V gene is TRBV10-3, the J gene TRBJ2-7; D is unclear. This receptor was identified in a boy aged 2 to 10 in good health. The CDR3 loop reads CAISVRPVYEQYF. The CDR3 DNA sequence: TGTGCCATCAGTGTCAGACCTGTCTACGAGCAGTACTTC.